The subject of this entry is one T cell receptor beta chain. The CDR3 extends over 15 amino acids. Germline V gene sequence: CDR1 LGHNA, CDR2 YSLEER. Trimming shortened V by 0 bases and J by 0 bases, and 8 bases separated the two germline ends. The sample comes from a study of siplizumab effects on memory and regulatory T cells. The assay was immunoSEQ multiplex PCR, and TCRdb's table has in-frame clones only and misses some. The sample consists of 100,000 or so clones, 85% to 95% of them appearing once. The source is a human donor in good health. The chain recombines TRBV4-3 with TRBJ1-1, with D unresolved. The sequenced material came from non-Treg CD4+ T cells sorted from blood. CDR3 bases: TGCGCCAGCAGCCAAGAAGTGACGGTGAACACTGAAGCTTTCTTT. It translates to CASSQEVTVNTEAFF.